These 9 T cell receptor beta chains came from one sample sequenced in a study of CD8 T cells in Susac syndrome. Random hexamers were used to reverse transcribe roughly 0.5 to 1 ug of RNA. MiXCR was run by TCRdb on the immunoSEQ multiplex PCR reads, yielding one entry per CDR3 protein. The table lists some 300,000 distinct CDR3 sequences, almost 85% of them singletons. Sequences were obtained from CD8+ T cells from PBMCs. The receptors shown here come from a human donor with multiple sclerosis.

The chain carries TRBV28 and TRBJ2-1; D unclear. V lost 3 bases to trimming and J lost 9 bases, with 9 bases between them. The CDR3 length is 12 residues. Germline loops: CDR1 MDHEN, CDR2 SYDVKM. CDR3 amino acids: CASSFSGPEQFF. The CDR3 coding sequence is TGTGCCAGCAGTTTTTCAGGACCTGAGCAGTTCTTC.

The rearrangement joins TRBV10-3 to TRBJ2-3; D call uncertain. Germline V gives CDR1 ENHRY, CDR2 SYGVKD. This CDR3 region has 13 residues. V lost 3 bases and J 7 bases, leaving 11 bases between the germline ends. CDR3 coding DNA: TGTGCCATCAGTGATATACGGATCCATACGCAGTATTTT. This gives the protein CAISDIRIHTQYF.

This clonotype was observed once. J is TRBJ2-1 and V is TRBV6-2 or TRBV6-3; D is possibly TRBD1 (5 bases). CDR1 and CDR2 (germline): MNHEY, SVGEGT. This CDR3 is built from 18 residues. Trimming took 5 bases from V and 4 from J, leaving 24 bases between them. The CDR3 DNA sequence: TGTGCCAGCAGTCGCCCGGGTCAGGGCGTTAGAGCATACAATGAGCAGTTCTTC. It specifies CASSRPGQGVRAYNEQFF.

As regards this clonotype: A read error may account for a junction end that differs from germline. J is TRBJ2-7 and V is TRBV6-2 or TRBV6-3; D gene ambiguous. The germline V gene has CDR1 MNHEY and CDR2 SVGEGT. There are 14 residues in the CDR3. CDR3 sequence: CASSDSMETYEQYF. CDR3 sequence (DNA): TGTGCCAGCAGTGACTCGATGGAGACTTACGAGCAGTACTTC.

J is TRBJ2-3 and V is TRBV6-6, with 11 bases that match TRBD2. The CDR3 contains 16 residues. V shed 6 bases, J shed 5 bases, and the junction held 10 bases outside the gene matches. Germline V CDR1 and CDR2: MNHNY, SVGAGI (reference sequence). The CDR3 DNA sequence: TGTGCCAGCAGGGGGTTTAGCGGGAGGGCGGTAGATACGCAGTATTTT. This sequence encodes CASRGFSGRAVDTQYF.

The V call is TRBV28, the J call TRBJ2-1, with D tentatively TRBD1 (6 bases). The length of the CDR3 is 16 residues. Trimming took 4 bases from V and 0 from J, leaving 13 bases between them. The germline V gene has CDR1 MDHEN and CDR2 SYDVKM. The CDR3 DNA is TGTGCCAGCAGTTCCCCGGGACACAGCTCCTACAATGAGCAGTTCTTC. It specifies CASSSPGHSSYNEQFF. The full variable domain, rest sourced from reference TRBV28 and TRBJ2-1, is DVKVTQSSRYLVKRTGEKVFLECVQDMDHENMFWYRQDPGLGLRLIYFSYDVKMKEKGDIPEGYSVSREKKERFSLILESASTNQTSMYLCASSSPGHSSYNEQFFGPGTRLTVL.

The chain combines TRBV25-1 with TRBJ2-3, with D perhaps TRBD2 (5 bases). The ends were cut back, 2 bases at V and 2 bases at J, with 11 bases in the middle. Germline CDR1 reads MGHDK; CDR2 reads SYGVNS. There are 15 residues in the CDR3. The CDR3 loop is CASSERASPTDTQYF. CDR3 sequence (DNA): TGTGCCAGCAGTGAAAGGGCTAGCCCCACAGATACGCAGTATTTT.

V is TRBV13 and J is TRBJ2-1, with TRBD2 matching 9 bases. J gave up 8 bases and V 4 bases, and 12 bases lay outside the gene matches. Germline V gene lookup returns CDR1 PRHDT and CDR2 FYEKMQ (reference sequence). The CDR3 sequence is 16 residues long. For the CDR3, the DNA is TGTGCCAGCAGCTCGGGGACTAGCCCAAAGGTCGATGAGCAGTTCTTC. It is translated as CASSSGTSPKVDEQFF.

The rearrangement links TRBV25-1 to TRBJ2-4, with 8 bases lining up with TRBD1. In germline, CDR1 is MGHDK, CDR2 SYGVNS. Trimming at V came to 3 bases and at J to 8 bases, leaving 6 bases not matched to a gene. The CDR3 contains 14 residues. CDR3: CASSDPGQGYIQYF. The CDR3 DNA sequence: TGTGCCAGCAGTGATCCCGGACAGGGATACATTCAGTACTTC. Looking up the rest from reference TRBV25-1 and TRBJ2-4 gives the full variable domain: EADIYQTPRYLVIGTGKKITLECSQTMGHDKMYWYQQDPGMELHLIHYSYGVNSTEKGDLSSESTVSRIRTEHFPLTLESARPSHTSQYLCASSDPGQGYIQYFGAGTRLSVL.